This paragraph covers one T cell receptor beta chain sequence. The antigen is undetermined. These data originate in a study of identical twins. General observations from the study: Fewer insertions characterized abundant cord blood beta clonotypes, whereas memory repertoires showed none. Researchers reported weaker excess twin sharing in beta out-of-frame sequences.

TCRdb processed the 5' RACE reads anew with MiXCR; each CDR3 protein has one entry. Altogether 230,000 or so distinct CDR3 sequences are present, approximately 8.6% being singletons, with the ten largest covering 3% to 3.5%. The ends lost 1 base at V and 3 bases at J; junction bases unmatched: 8. The CDR3 covers 16 residues. From germline, CDR1 is ENHRY and CDR2 SYGVKD. This sample was shared with a second study, whose subject was yellow fever vaccine responses in identical twins.

The source material was CD8+ T cells sorted from blood. This sequence joins TRBV10-3 and TRBJ1-1, with 7 positions matching TRBD1. The sequence was obtained from a young woman in good health. The chain's CDR3 is CAISELAGGHYTEAFF. The CDR3 nucleotides are TGTGCCATCAGTGAGTTGGCAGGGGGTCATTACACTGAAGCTTTCTTT.